The following is a T cell receptor beta chain sequence with its context. What it binds is unknown. These data belong to a study of T cells in Graves' hyperthyroidism and ophthalmopathy. Study results and limitations: Most clonotypes expanded in the thyroid (above 0.001) were also present in blood.

Patients were excluded for uncontrolled infection, other autoimmune disease, pregnancy or lactation. The diagnoses drew upon clinical symptoms, serum thyroxine and TRAb, thyroid ultrasound and orbital computed tomography. The PBMCs were sourced from fresh peripheral blood (approximately 9.6 ml). The CDR3 has 14 residues. Per germline, CDR1 MNHNS and CDR2 SASEGT. Trimming at V came to 3 bases and at J to 4 bases, leaving 3 bases not matched to a gene. The CDR3 regions of TCR beta were amplified from RNA transcripts. HTBI primers were the set used in a first-round RT-PCR of the TCR CDR3. TCRdb itself ran the multiplex PCR reads through MiXCR, one entry per CDR3 protein. The sample lists 530,000 or so distinct CDR3 sequences, roughly 24% occurring once.

The V call is TRBV6-1, the J call TRBJ1-3; TRBD1 matches at 7 bases. This clonotype originated in a woman aged 25 to 39 with Graves' ophthalmopathy. Sequenced sample: blood. The CDR3 coding sequence is TGTGCCAGCAGTGAGCCGGGACAGGGAAACACCATATATTTT. Translated: CASSEPGQGNTIYF.